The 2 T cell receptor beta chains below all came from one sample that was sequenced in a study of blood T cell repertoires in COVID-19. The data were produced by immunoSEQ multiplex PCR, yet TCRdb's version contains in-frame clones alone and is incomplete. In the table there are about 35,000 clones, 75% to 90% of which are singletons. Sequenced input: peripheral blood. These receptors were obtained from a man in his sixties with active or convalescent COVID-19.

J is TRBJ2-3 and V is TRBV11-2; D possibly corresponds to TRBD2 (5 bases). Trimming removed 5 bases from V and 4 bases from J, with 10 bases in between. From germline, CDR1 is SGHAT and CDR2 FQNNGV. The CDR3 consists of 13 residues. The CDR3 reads CASSAAGPDTQYF. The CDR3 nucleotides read TGTGCCAGCAGCGCGGCGGGCCCAGATACGCAGTATTTT.

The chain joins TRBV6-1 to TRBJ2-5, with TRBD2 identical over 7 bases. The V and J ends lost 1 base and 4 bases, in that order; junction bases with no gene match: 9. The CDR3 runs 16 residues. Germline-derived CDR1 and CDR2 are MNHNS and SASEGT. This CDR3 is CASSEGLTSPVETQYF. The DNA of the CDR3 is TGTGCCAGCAGTGAAGGCCTGACTAGCCCGGTAGAGACCCAGTACTTC.